The rows below give T cell receptor beta chains drawn from one sample of a study of OX40 agonist ivuxolimab in advanced cancers. Some clones are missing from TCRdb's copy, which holds only in-frame ones; the method was immunoSEQ multiplex PCR. The sample includes fewer than 45,000 clones, around four fifths of them seen just once. The sample here was CD4+ or CD8+ T cells sorted from blood, taken in a trial of the OX40 agonist ivuxolimab. All receptors come from an adult with an advanced solid tumor such as melanoma, head and neck, liver or kidney cancer. Both conserved end residues are part of each CDR3. Fields, in order: V gene, clone size, D gene, J gene, CDR3 protein, CDR3 DNA. D genes are given only for firm matches. Only some rows state a clone size, as once, few, many or a class for expanded clones.

TRBV27,.,TRBD1,TRBJ2-7,CASSSWDSVIYEQYF,TGTGCCAGCAGTTCTTGGGACAGCGTTATCTACGAGCAGTACTTC
TRBV6-5,.,.,TRBJ2-7,CASKRYDEQYF,TGTGCCAGCAAAAGGTACGACGAGCAGTACTTC
TRBV10-3,.,TRBD1,TRBJ1-4,CAISQTGVNEKLFF,TGTGCCATCAGCCAGACAGGGGTTAATGAAAAACTGTTTTTT
TRBV5-4,.,.,TRBJ2-5,CARMMGGVATQYF,TGTGCCCGCATGATGGGAGGAGTTGCGACCCAGTACTTC
TRBV7-9,.,.,TRBJ2-1,CASSFASANNEQFF,TGTGCCAGCAGCTTCGCTAGCGCTAACAATGAGCAGTTCTTC
TRBV27,.,.,TRBJ1-1,CASSLSVTGRTEAFF,TGTGCCAGCAGTTTATCGGTGACGGGAAGAACTGAAGCTTTCTTT
TRBV6-5,.,TRBD2,TRBJ2-7,CASSYSPERDYEQYF,TGTGCCAGCAGTTACTCGCCCGAGCGGGACTACGAGCAGTACTTC
TRBV10-3,.,.,TRBJ1-4,CAISPGETTNEKLFF,TGTGCCATCAGTCCAGGGGAAACGACTAATGAAAAACTGTTTTTT
TRBV28,.,.,TRBJ1-2,CASSDSTQNYGYTF,TGTGCCAGCAGTGACTCGACTCAGAACTATGGCTACACCTTC
TRBV6-5,.,TRBD1,TRBJ2-3,CASSYRGLTDTQYF,TGTGCCAGCAGTTACAGGGGGCTAACAGATACGCAGTATTTT
TRBV7-2,.,.,TRBJ2-7,CASSLAGTYEQYF,TGTGCCAGCAGCTTAGCCGGGACCTACGAGCAGTACTTC
TRBV19,.,.,TRBJ2-7,CASSRVGSTYEQYF,TGTGCCAGTAGCAGGGTGGGATCCACGTACGAGCAGTACTTC
TRBV10-1,.,TRBD2,TRBJ2-3,CASSELAGTQYF,TGCGCCAGCAGTGAACTAGCGGGTACGCAGTATTTT
TRBV10-2,.,.,TRBJ1-1,CASRDWGDTEAFF,TGCGCCAGCAGGGACTGGGGGGACACTGAAGCTTTCTTT
TRBV2,.,.,TRBJ2-2,CASKGVKTGELFF,TGTGCCAGCAAGGGGGTAAAGACCGGGGAGCTGTTTTTT
TRBV4-3,.,.,TRBJ2-7,CASSQDQGGEQYF,TGCGCCAGCAGCCAAGATCAGGGCGGAGAGCAGTACTTC
TRBV2,.,.,TRBJ1-1,CASTRHGENTEAFF,TGTGCCAGCACCCGGCATGGAGAGAACACTGAAGCTTTCTTT
TRBV29-1,.,.,TRBJ1-4,CSVDSGEKLFF,TGCAGCGTTGATTCGGGTGAAAAACTGTTTTTT
TRBV7-9,.,TRBD1,TRBJ2-7,CASSRTQGYEQYF,TGTGCCAGCAGCCGTACACAGGGGTACGAGCAGTACTTC
TRBV28,.,.,TRBJ2-5,CASSLETQYF,TGTGCCAGCAGCCTCGAGACCCAGTACTTC
TRBV4-2,.,.,TRBJ1-5,CASSQERVGSNQPQHF,TGTGCCAGCAGCCAAGAGCGAGTCGGGAGCAATCAGCCCCAGCATTTT
TRBV19,.,.,TRBJ1-2,CASRIEGGYGYTF,TGTGCCAGTAGAATTGAGGGCGGCTATGGCTACACCTTC
TRBV5-4,.,.,TRBJ2-5,CASSLTGNNQYF,TGTGCCAGCAGCTTGACCGGGAACAACCAGTACTTC
TRBV2,.,TRBD1,TRBJ2-6,CASSSGQGGGANVLTF,TGTGCCAGCAGTTCAGGACAGGGTGGCGGGGCCAACGTCCTGACTTTC
TRBV6-5,.,TRBD1,TRBJ2-7,CASSYSQGAQYEQYF,TGTGCCAGCAGTTACTCCCAGGGGGCTCAATACGAGCAGTACTTC
TRBV28,.,.,TRBJ2-7,CASSFSGKAIHEQYF,TGTGCCAGCAGTTTTTCCGGGAAAGCCATCCACGAGCAGTACTTC
TRBV30,few,TRBD1,TRBJ1-1,CAWSPGTGYTEAFF,TGTGCCTGGAGTCCGGGGACAGGTTACACTGAAGCTTTCTTT
TRBV2,.,.,TRBJ1-5,CASRRERSNQPQHF,TGTGCCAGCAGGAGGGAAAGGAGCAATCAGCCCCAGCATTTT
TRBV7-2,medium-sized,TRBD1,TRBJ2-7,CASSLRQGAHEQYF,TGTGCCAGCAGCTTAAGGCAGGGGGCCCACGAGCAGTACTTC
TRBV4-1,.,TRBD2,TRBJ2-1,CASSQDNLAGGPFPNYNEQFF,TGCGCCAGCAGCCAAGACAATCTAGCGGGAGGGCCGTTTCCCAACTACAATGAGCAGTTCTTC
TRBV27,.,.,TRBJ1-2,CASSFEGPYGYTF,TGTGCCAGCAGTTTCGAGGGCCCCTATGGCTACACCTTC
TRBV19,once,TRBD2,TRBJ2-5,CARTSGRSPLLETQYF,TGTGCCAGGACTAGCGGGAGGTCACCGTTACTAGAGACCCAGTACTTC
TRBV28,.,.,TRBJ2-6,CASSRGTSGANVLTF,TGTGCCAGCAGTAGGGGGACCTCTGGGGCCAACGTCCTGACTTTC
TRBV7-2,.,TRBD1,TRBJ1-1,CASSLEGAPVRTEAFF,TGTGCCAGCAGCTTAGAGGGGGCCCCCGTGAGAACTGAAGCTTTCTTT
TRBV2,.,TRBD1,TRBJ1-6,CASRVGQGAGSPLHF,TGTGCCAGCAGGGTTGGACAGGGGGCCGGTTCACCCCTCCACTTT